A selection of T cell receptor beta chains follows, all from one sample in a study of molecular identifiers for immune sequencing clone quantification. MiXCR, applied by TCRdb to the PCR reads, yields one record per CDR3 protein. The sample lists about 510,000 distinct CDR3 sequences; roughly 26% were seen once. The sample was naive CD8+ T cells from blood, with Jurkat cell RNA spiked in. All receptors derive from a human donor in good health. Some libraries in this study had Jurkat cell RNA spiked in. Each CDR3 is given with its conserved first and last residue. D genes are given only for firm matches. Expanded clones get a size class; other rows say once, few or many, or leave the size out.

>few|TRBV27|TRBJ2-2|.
TGTGCCAGCAGTTTACGTCAGAACACCGGGGAGCTGCTTTTT
CASSLRQNTGELLF
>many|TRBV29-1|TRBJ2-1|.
TGCAGCGACAGGGCTTACAATGAGCAGTTCTTC
CSDRAYNEQFF
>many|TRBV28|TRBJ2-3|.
TGTGCCAGCAGTCTGCTTGGTCCTAGCACAGATACGCAGTATTTT
CASSLLGPSTDTQYF
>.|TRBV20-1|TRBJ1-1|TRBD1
TGCAGTGCTAGAGCCAACCTGGGACAGGGGTCGACTGAAGCTTTCTTT
CSARANLGQGSTEAFF
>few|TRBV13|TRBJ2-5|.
TGTGCCAGCAGCGTTGGACCGGGACGCCAAGAGACCCAGTACTTC
CASSVGPGRQETQYF
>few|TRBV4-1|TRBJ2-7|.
TGCGCCAGCAGCCTCGAAAGGGCGCACGAGCAGTACTTC
CASSLERAHEQYF
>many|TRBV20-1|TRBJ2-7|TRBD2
TGCAGTGCTAGAGCAAGGCTAGCGGGGGCCTCCTACGAGCAGTACTTC
CSARARLAGASYEQYF
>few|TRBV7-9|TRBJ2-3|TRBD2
TGTGCCAGCAGCTCGGGACTAGCGGGAGAGCGAGGAGATACGCAGTATTTT
CASSSGLAGERGDTQYF
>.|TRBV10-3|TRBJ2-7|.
TGTGCCATCAGTGGGGAGCCCAACTCCTACGAGCAGTACTTC
CAISGEPNSYEQYF
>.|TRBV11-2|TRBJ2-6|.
TGTGCCAGCAGCTTTATTCTCTCTGGGGCCAACGTCCTGACTTTC
CASSFILSGANVLTF
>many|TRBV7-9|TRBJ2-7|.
TGTGCCAGCAGCTTAGGATATACGGCCCGCGACGAGCAGTACTTC
CASSLGYTARDEQYF
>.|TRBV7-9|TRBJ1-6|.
TGTGCCAGCAGCGACCAAAGTGCACCCCTCCACTTT
CASSDQSAPLHF
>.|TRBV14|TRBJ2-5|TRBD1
TGTGCCAGCAGCCAAGTCGAAGGGGGCGCGGGCCAAGAGACCCAGTACTTC
CASSQVEGGAGQETQYF
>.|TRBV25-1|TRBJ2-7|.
TGTGCCAGCAGTGATTGGACAGCTTCCAACGAGCAGTACTTC
CASSDWTASNEQYF
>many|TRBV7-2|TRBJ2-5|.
TGTGCCAGCAGCTTAGATGCGTTCCTCGCCCAATCCAACATCCAAGAGACCCAGTACTTC
CASSLDAFLAQSNIQETQYF
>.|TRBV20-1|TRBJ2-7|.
TGCAGTGCTAGGGGCCGGGACCACTCCTACGAGCAGTACTTC
CSARGRDHSYEQYF
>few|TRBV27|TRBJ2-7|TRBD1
TGTGCCAGCAGATGGACAGGGGAAGGCTACGAGCAGTACTTC
CASRWTGEGYEQYF
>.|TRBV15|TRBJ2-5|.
TGTGCCACCAGCAGTTCGGTACTTGGGACCCAGTACTTC
CATSSSVLGTQYF
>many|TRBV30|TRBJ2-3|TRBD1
TGTGCCTGGGATCTACAGGGGTCCGATACGCAGTATTTT
CAWDLQGSDTQYF
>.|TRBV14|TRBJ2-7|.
TGTGCCAGCAGCCAAGATTGGTGGGAGCAGTACTTC
CASSQDWWEQYF
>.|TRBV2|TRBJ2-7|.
TGTGCCAGCAGTGAAGCCCTCAGGGTCCACGAGCAGTACTTC
CASSEALRVHEQYF
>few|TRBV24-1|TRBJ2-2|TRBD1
TGTGCCACCAGTGATTCCGCAGGGGGTACCGGGGAGCTGTTTTTT
CATSDSAGGTGELFF
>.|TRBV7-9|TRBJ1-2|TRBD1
TGTGCCAGCAGCCCGGGACAGGGGGCGAATGGCTACACCTTC
CASSPGQGANGYTF
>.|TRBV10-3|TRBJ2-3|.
TGTGCCATCAGTGAGTCGGGGAGCACAGATACGCAGTATTTT
CAISESGSTDTQYF
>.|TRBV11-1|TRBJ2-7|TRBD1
TGTGCCAGCAGTATAATAAGGGACAGCAGCTACGAGCAGTACTTC
CASSIIRDSSYEQYF